These T cell receptor beta chains were read from a single sample in a study of neurological immune-mediated disorders. TCRdb reanalysed the 5' RACE reads using MiXCR and keeps one entry per CDR3 protein. The profile shows fewer than 20,000 distinct CDR3 sequences, around 28% of them singletons. Sequencing was performed on PBMCs. These receptors were taken from a man aged 50-59 years with HTLV-1-associated myelopathy (HAM/TSP). Both conserved end residues are part of each CDR3. Each record gives: V gene, J gene, CDR3 protein.

V: TRBV7-9
J: TRBJ2-7
CDR3: CASSTERGSSYEQYF

V: TRBV5-1
J: TRBJ2-3
CDR3: CASSERARDTQYF

V: TRBV20-1
J: TRBJ2-7
CDR3: CSAKLSTYEQYF

V: TRBV20-1
J: TRBJ2-7
CDR3: CSATRTSPGEQYF

V: TRBV6-1
J: TRBJ1-1
CDR3: CASRWGHLNTEAFF

V: TRBV7-9
J: TRBJ2-7
CDR3: CASSQAPGQTYEQYF

V: TRBV29-1
J: TRBJ2-7
CDR3: CSAHGNSYEQYF

V: TRBV6-4
J: TRBJ2-7
CDR3: CASQQDEGTPGEQYF

V: TRBV7-3
J: TRBJ2-2
CDR3: CASSQISTGELFF

V: TRBV7-2
J: TRBJ2-3
CDR3: CASSLELQDRGRDTQYF

V: TRBV9
J: TRBJ2-3
CDR3: CASSVGGYPEMDTQYF

V: TRBV20-1
J: TRBJ1-1
CDR3: CSASGLRNTEAFF

V: TRBV20-1
J: TRBJ2-3
CDR3: CSARGTSGGGRTDTQYF

V: TRBV5-5
J: TRBJ1-3
CDR3: CASSPRGTGEGNTIYF

V: TRBV11-3
J: TRBJ1-1
CDR3: CASSPRLDGSTEAFF

V: TRBV20-1
J: TRBJ2-5
CDR3: CSARSPTVKTQYF

V: TRBV5-1
J: TRBJ1-1
CDR3: CASRGTRGHTEAFF

V: TRBV27
J: TRBJ2-3
CDR3: CASSDRDRGQDTQYF

V: TRBV12-3/TRBV12-4
J: TRBJ1-5
CDR3: CASLGDGQNQPQHF

V: TRBV2
J: TRBJ1-5
CDR3: CASSEAYREPQHF

V: TRBV7-6
J: TRBJ1-3
CDR3: CASSPRAGAWDGNTIYF

V: TRBV29-1
J: TRBJ2-7
CDR3: CSVAASGGATYEQYF

V: TRBV18
J: TRBJ1-2
CDR3: CASSPSNYGYTF

V: TRBV29-1
J: TRBJ1-2
CDR3: CSVEDRGYGYTF

V: TRBV9
J: TRBJ2-2
CDR3: CASSRMDENTGELFF

V: TRBV20-1
J: TRBJ1-1
CDR3: CSARVGNTEAFF

V: TRBV7-9
J: TRBJ2-7
CDR3: CASSNNGLPWYEQYF

V: TRBV7-3
J: TRBJ2-2
CDR3: CASSLTGQGNTGELFF

V: TRBV20-1
J: TRBJ1-1
CDR3: CSARNPDSGVNTEAFF

V: TRBV7-8
J: TRBJ2-1
CDR3: CASSLDWNEQFF

V: TRBV5-1
J: TRBJ1-1
CDR3: CASSLVGAGAFF

V: TRBV20-1
J: TRBJ2-3
CDR3: CSAREGLSAFDTQYF

V: TRBV2
J: TRBJ2-1
CDR3: CASSEKIATDEVQFF

V: TRBV5-1
J: TRBJ1-6
CDR3: CASSLGAFYNSPLHF

V: TRBV12-3/TRBV12-4
J: TRBJ1-5
CDR3: CASSLKGIGNQPQHF

V: TRBV20-1
J: TRBJ2-1
CDR3: CSARVVEQFF

V: TRBV9
J: TRBJ2-3
CDR3: CASSVFSSRVSTDTQYF